The rows below give T cell receptor beta chains drawn from one sample of a study of control samples from healthy donors and cancer patients. Sequencing used immunoSEQ multiplex PCR; TCRdb keeps in-frame clones, though not all of them. The repertoire holds over 100,000 clones, with approximately 88% as singletons. The sequenced sample consisted of blood. Receptors originate from a man in his forties in good health. Each CDR3 is given with its conserved first and last residue. A D gene is named only where the DNA matches it firmly. Size tells how often a clone was seen (once, few, many) or the class of an expanded clone, and some rows leave it out.

TGTGCCAGCAGCTCAAGGTTAACAGATACGCAGTATTTT CASSSRLTDTQYF TRBJ2-3 - - TRBV7-2 13
TGTGCCAGCAGTTTAACTAGCGGGCGTTACAATGAGCAGTTCTTC CASSLTSGRYNEQFF TRBJ2-1 TRBD2 - TRBV11-3 15
TGTGCCAGCAGTAGAGACCCCGGGACTAGCGGTTCCTACGAGCAGTACTTC CASSRDPGTSGSYEQYF TRBJ2-7 TRBD2 - TRBV9 17
TGTGCCAGCAGCTCGGGACAGGGTGGGGAGACCCAGTACTTC CASSSGQGGETQYF TRBJ2-5 TRBD1 - TRBV7-9 14
TGTGCCACCAGCGGACAGCATACTGAAGCTTTCTTT CATSGQHTEAFF TRBJ1-1 - - TRBV15 12
TGTGCCAGCAGTTCCGGCCGGGGGAGAGATGAGCAGTTCTTC CASSSGRGRDEQFF TRBJ2-1 - - TRBV6-2/TRBV6-3 14
TGTGCCAGCAGCTGGGGTAGGGGGGAGCAGTTCTTC CASSWGRGEQFF TRBJ2-1 - - TRBV5-6 12
TGTGCCACCAGGGCGACAGGCAGCTACGAGCAGTACTTC CATRATGSYEQYF TRBJ2-7 - - TRBV24-1 13
TGTGCCATCAGTGATCGAGTAGCCGACACCGGGGAGCTGTTTTTT CAISDRVADTGELFF TRBJ2-2 - few TRBV10-3 15
TGTGCCACCAGTGATCCGGGGGGCCAATACAATGAGCAGTTCTTC CATSDPGGQYNEQFF TRBJ2-1 - - TRBV24-1 15
TGTGCCAGCAGCGCTTCCGGGACAGGGACAGAGACCCAGTACTTC CASSASGTGTETQYF TRBJ2-5 TRBD1 few TRBV9 15
TGTGCCAGCACGACAGGGGGATCGGGAAACACCATATATTTT CASTTGGSGNTIYF TRBJ1-3 TRBD1 - TRBV19 14
TGTGCCAGCAGCCGTACAGGGTGGAGGCAGCCCCAGCATTTT CASSRTGWRQPQHF TRBJ1-5 - - TRBV28 14
TGCGCCAGCAGTCAACATGAACACCCCTTCAAACCCTACGAGCAGTACTTC CASSQHEHPFKPYEQYF TRBJ2-7 - - TRBV23-1 17
TGTGCCCCGCTAAGGGAGGGTAGAGGCTACACCTTC CAPLREGRGYTF TRBJ1-2 - - TRBV24-1 12
TGTGCCAGCAGTTTCGCACGCCCGGGGTCCAATGAGCAGTTCTTC CASSFARPGSNEQFF TRBJ2-1 - - TRBV28 15
TGTGCCAGCTCAAAAGGGACAGGAACAACCGGGGAGCTGTTTTTT CASSKGTGTTGELFF TRBJ2-2 TRBD1 once TRBV18 15
TGTGCCAGCAGCTTAGCGAGCGGTGGCGGGGGGGCCCGGAACATTCAGTACTTC CASSLASGGGGARNIQYF TRBJ2-4 TRBD2 - TRBV7-8 18
TGTGCCTGGAGGAAAACAGGGGGAACTTCCTACGAGCAGTACTTC CAWRKTGGTSYEQYF TRBJ2-7 TRBD1 - TRBV30 15
TGTGCCATCAGTGAGTCTCAGGGCTTGGATTCACCCCTCCACTTT CAISESQGLDSPLHF TRBJ1-6 - - TRBV10-3 15
TGTGCCAGCAGCCTGTGGACAGGGCTTGGCTACACCTTC CASSLWTGLGYTF TRBJ1-2 TRBD1 - TRBV3-1/TRBV3-2 13
TGCGCCAGCAGTAGACAGTCCTACGAGCAGTACTTC CASSRQSYEQYF TRBJ2-7 - - TRBV10-1 12
TGTGCCAGCAGTTTATCCCGGGACAGGGGGGCTGGCTACACCTTC CASSLSRDRGAGYTF TRBJ1-2 TRBD1 - TRBV27 15
TGTGCCAGCAGCGTAGGGGTGCGGGGGTACAATGAGCAGTTCTTC CASSVGVRGYNEQFF TRBJ2-1 TRBD2 - TRBV9 15
TGTGCCAGCAGCTTACTAGGGGGCAGCGCGCAGTATTTT CASSLLGGSAQYF TRBJ2-3 TRBD1 - TRBV5-6 13
TGTGCCACCAGTGGGTGGACGGAGGGCTACACCTTC CATSGWTEGYTF TRBJ1-2 - - TRBV24-1 12
TGTGCCAGCAGTTCCTCCGGGACAATCTACGAGCAGTACTTC CASSSSGTIYEQYF TRBJ2-7 - - TRBV28 14
TGTGCCAGCAGCCTCGGGCTAGCGGGGGGCGGTGAGACCCAGTACTTC CASSLGLAGGGETQYF TRBJ2-5 TRBD2 - TRBV6-2/TRBV6-3 16
TGCGCCAGCAGCCCAGAGGTGACTCCTGGTACCAATCAGCCCCAGCATTTT CASSPEVTPGTNQPQHF TRBJ1-5 - - TRBV4-1 17
TGTGCCAGCAGCGACGGACAGGGGGCGATTCCCTCTGGGGCCAACGTCCTGACTTTC CASSDGQGAIPSGANVLTF TRBJ2-6 TRBD1 - TRBV9 19
TGTGCCAGCAGCCGGGACAGGGCTTCACCCCTCCACTTT CASSRDRASPLHF TRBJ1-6 TRBD1 - TRBV3-1/TRBV3-2 13
TGTGCCAGCACCACGACAGGGTTTGACACTGAAGCTTTCTTT CASTTTGFDTEAFF TRBJ1-1 TRBD1 - TRBV27 14
TGTGCCAGCAGCCAAGTACAGGGAGGGGCCTATGGCTACACCTTC CASSQVQGGAYGYTF TRBJ1-2 - - TRBV3-1/TRBV3-2 15
TGTGCCAGCAGCCCCCCGGACAGGGCTGGAAACACCATATATTTT CASSPPDRAGNTIYF TRBJ1-3 TRBD1 - TRBV7-6 15
TGTGCCCGCTCAAAGGGACAACGCTCTGGAAACACCATATATTTT CARSKGQRSGNTIYF TRBJ1-3 - - TRBV27 15
TGTGCCAGCAGCCTCCTCCGGGACACCCCTAACAATGAGCAGTTCTTC CASSLLRDTPNNEQFF TRBJ2-1 - - TRBV11-3 16
TGCGCCAGCAGCTTTCAGGGGGCTTTGGTTAATGAGCAGTTCTTC CASSFQGALVNEQFF TRBJ2-1 TRBD1 - TRBV5-1 15
TGTGCCAGCAGCCAAGAATACAGAGATAATTCACCCCTCCACTTT CASSQEYRDNSPLHF TRBJ1-6 - - TRBV3-1/TRBV3-2 15
TGTGCCAGCAGTGAAGTAGGCCAGAAGGAGCAGTTCTTC CASSEVGQKEQFF TRBJ2-1 - - TRBV6-1 13
TGTGCCAGCTCACCACCGACAGGGGGCCGGAATGAGCAGTTCTTC CASSPPTGGRNEQFF TRBJ2-1 TRBD1 - TRBV18 15
TGCAGTGCAGAGGGGGGTTCAAGAGCTTTCTTT CSAEGGSRAFF TRBJ1-1 - - TRBV20-1 11
TGTGCCAGTAGTATTTCAGGGGGGAATGGCTACACCTTC CASSISGGNGYTF TRBJ1-2 TRBD1 - TRBV19 13
TGTGCCAGCAGCCAAGCAGGCATGAACACTGAAGCTTTCTTT CASSQAGMNTEAFF TRBJ1-1 - - TRBV14 14
TGTGCCAGCAGCGTAGTAGGGACCGTGAACACCGGGGAGCTGTTTTTT CASSVVGTVNTGELFF TRBJ2-2 - - TRBV9 16
TGCAGCGTTGAGGGACAGCGGCTCTATGGCTACACCTTC CSVEGQRLYGYTF TRBJ1-2 TRBD1 - TRBV29-1 13
TGTGCCAGCAGTTACATTCAGGCGGCAACTAATGAAAAACTGTTTTTT CASSYIQAATNEKLFF TRBJ1-4 - - TRBV6-6 16
TGTGCCAGCAGCCAGGGTTGGAACGCTGAAGCTTTCTTT CASSQGWNAEAFF TRBJ1-1 - - TRBV6-2/TRBV6-3 13
TGTGCCAGCAGTGACACTAGTTGGCAGTTCTTC CASSDTSWQFF TRBJ2-1 - - TRBV6-2/TRBV6-3 11
TGTGCCAGCAGCAGGGACAGGGCAAGCTCCTACGAGCAGTACTTC CASSRDRASSYEQYF TRBJ2-7 TRBD1 - TRBV5-4 15